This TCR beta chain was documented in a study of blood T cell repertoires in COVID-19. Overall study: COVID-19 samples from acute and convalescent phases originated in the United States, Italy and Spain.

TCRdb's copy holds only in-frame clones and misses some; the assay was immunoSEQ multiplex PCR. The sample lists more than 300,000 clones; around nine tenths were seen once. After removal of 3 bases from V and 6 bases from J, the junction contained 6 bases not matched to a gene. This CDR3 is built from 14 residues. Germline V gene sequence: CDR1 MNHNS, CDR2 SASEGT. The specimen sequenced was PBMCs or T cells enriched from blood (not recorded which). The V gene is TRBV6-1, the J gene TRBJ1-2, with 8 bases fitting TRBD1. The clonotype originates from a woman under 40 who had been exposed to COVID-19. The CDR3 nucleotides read TGTGCCAGCAGTGACAGGGGGCTGCTGGATGGCTACACCTTC. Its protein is CASSDRGLLDGYTF.